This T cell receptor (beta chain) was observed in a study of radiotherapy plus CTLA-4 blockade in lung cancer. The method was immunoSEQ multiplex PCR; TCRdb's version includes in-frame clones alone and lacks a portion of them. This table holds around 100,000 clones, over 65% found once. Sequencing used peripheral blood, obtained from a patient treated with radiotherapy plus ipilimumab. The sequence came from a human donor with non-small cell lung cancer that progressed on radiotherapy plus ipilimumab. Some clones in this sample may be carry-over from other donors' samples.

The CDR3 is CASSLTTSGNTIYF. In DNA form, the CDR3 reads TGTGCCAGCTCACTAACTACCTCTGGAAACACCATATATTTT. This chain links TRBV18 with TRBJ1-3, with D unclear. The CDR3 spans 14 residues. Trimming removed 4 bases at V and 0 bases at J, with 7 bases between. From germline, CDR1 is KGHSH and CDR2 LQKENI.